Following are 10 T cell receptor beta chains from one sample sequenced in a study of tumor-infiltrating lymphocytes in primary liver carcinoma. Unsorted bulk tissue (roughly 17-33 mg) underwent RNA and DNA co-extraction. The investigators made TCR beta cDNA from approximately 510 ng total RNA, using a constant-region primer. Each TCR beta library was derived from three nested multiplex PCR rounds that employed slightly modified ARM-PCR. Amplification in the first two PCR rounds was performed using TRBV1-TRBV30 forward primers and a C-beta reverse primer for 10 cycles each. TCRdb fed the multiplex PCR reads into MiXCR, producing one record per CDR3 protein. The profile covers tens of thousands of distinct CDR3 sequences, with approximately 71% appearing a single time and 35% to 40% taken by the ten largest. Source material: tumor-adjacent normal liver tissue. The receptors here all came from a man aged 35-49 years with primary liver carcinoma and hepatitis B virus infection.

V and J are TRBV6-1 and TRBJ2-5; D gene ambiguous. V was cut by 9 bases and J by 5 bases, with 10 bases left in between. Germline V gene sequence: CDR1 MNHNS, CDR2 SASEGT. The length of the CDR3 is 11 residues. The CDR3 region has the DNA TGTGCCAGTAGATACTCGGAGACCCAGTACTTC. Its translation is CASRYSETQYF.

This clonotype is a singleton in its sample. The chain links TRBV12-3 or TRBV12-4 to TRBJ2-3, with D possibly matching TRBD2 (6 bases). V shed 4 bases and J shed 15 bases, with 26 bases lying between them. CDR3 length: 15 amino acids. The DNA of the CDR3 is TGTGCCAGCAGTTCCGACTGGACTATCGGGGATACACATTATTTT. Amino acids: CASSSDWTIGDTHYF.

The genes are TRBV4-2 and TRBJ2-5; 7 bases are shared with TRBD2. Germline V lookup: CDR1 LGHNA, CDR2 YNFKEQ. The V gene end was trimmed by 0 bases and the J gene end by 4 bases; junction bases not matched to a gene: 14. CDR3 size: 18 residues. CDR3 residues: CASSQDLMGGPALETQYF. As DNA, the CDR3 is TGTGCCAGCAGCCAAGATCTGATGGGAGGGCCGGCTTTAGAGACCCAGTACTTC.

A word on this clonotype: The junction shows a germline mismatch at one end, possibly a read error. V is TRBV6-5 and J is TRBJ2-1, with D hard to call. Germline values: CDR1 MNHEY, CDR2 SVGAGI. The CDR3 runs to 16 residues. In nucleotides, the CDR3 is TGTACCAGCAGTTCGATGCGATCGGAGATCTACAATGAGCAGTTCTTC. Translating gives CTSSSMRSEIYNEQFF.

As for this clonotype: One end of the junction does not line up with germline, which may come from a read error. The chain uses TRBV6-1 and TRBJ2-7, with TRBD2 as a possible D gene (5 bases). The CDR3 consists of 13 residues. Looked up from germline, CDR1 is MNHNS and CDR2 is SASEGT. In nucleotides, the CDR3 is TGCGCCATCACCGGGATAGGGTTGGACGAGCAGTACTTC. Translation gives CAITGIGLDEQYF.

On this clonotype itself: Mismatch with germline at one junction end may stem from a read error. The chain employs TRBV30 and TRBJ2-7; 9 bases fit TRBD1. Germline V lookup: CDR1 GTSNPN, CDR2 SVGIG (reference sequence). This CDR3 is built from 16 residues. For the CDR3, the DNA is TGTGCCTGGAGCGCCCCGGGACAGGGACCGTCCTATGAGCGGTACTTC. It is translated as CAWSAPGQGPSYERYF.

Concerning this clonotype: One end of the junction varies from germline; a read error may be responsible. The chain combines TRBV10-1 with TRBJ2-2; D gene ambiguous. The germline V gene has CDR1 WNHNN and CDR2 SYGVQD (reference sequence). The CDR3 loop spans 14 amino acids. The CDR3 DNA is TGCACCAGCAGTCCCTGGTCGAACACCGGGGAGCTGTTTTTT. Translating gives CTSSPWSNTGELFF.

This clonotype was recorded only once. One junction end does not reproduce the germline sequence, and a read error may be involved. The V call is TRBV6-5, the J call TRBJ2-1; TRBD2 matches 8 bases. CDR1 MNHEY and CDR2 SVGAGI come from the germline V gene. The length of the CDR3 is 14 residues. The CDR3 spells CANSQVGGVVEQFF. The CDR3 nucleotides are TGTGCCAACAGTCAAGTCGGGGGGGTAGTTGAGCAATTCTTC.

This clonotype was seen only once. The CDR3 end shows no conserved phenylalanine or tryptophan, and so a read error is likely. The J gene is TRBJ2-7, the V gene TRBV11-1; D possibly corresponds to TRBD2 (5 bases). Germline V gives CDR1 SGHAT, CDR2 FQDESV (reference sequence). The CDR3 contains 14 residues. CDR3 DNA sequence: TGTGCAAGCAGCCCTGGACTGCGATTCTACGAGCAGTACTTA. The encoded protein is CASSPGLRFYEQYL.

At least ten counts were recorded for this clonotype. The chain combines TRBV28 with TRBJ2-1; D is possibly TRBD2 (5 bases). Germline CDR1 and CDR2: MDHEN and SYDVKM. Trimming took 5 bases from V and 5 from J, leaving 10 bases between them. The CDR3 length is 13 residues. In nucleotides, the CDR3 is TGTGCCAGCAGTCCGCCCGGGGACAATGAGCAGTTCTTC. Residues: CASSPPGDNEQFF.